Below are 30 T cell receptor beta chains sequenced from a single sample in a study of T cells expressing NK-cell markers. TCRdb re-called the 5' RACE reads and gives one entry per CDR3 protein, without DNA. The sample has over 100,000 distinct CDR3 sequences. The sequenced sample was blood T cells: a sorted CD56 or NKG2C T cell subset, CD4+ or CD8+ T cells, or bulk PBMC T cells (not recorded which). These TCRs come from a woman aged 18 to 75 in good health.

The rearrangement uses TRBV19 and TRBJ1-5; TCRdb selects TRBD1, and the lack of DNA leaves this call unchecked. Germline CDR1 reads LNHDA; CDR2 reads SQIVND (reference sequence). The CDR3 spans 12 residues. The chain's CDR3 is CASSVGRGAQHF. Supplemented by reference TRBV19 and TRBJ1-5, the full variable domain reads DGGITQSPKYLFRKEGQNVTLSCEQNLNHDAMYWYRQDPGQGLRLIYYSQIVNDFQKGDIAEGYSVSREKKESFPLTVTSAQKNPTAFYLCASSVGRGAQHFGDGTRLSIL.

The chain uses TRBV28 and TRBJ2-5; TCRdb indicates TRBD2, and absent DNA this call remains unverified. Germline loops: CDR1 MDHEN, CDR2 SYDVKM. This CDR3 contains 15 residues. CDR3 amino acids: CASSSGSGKQETQYF.

V and J are TRBV20-1 and TRBJ2-2; checking the TCRdb D call of TRBD2 is not possible without DNA. Germline assignment: CDR1 DFQATT and CDR2 SNEGSKA (reference sequence). CDR3 length: 17 amino acids. This chain's CDR3 is CSARGSEAGMFTGELFF.

The chain employs TRBV29-1 and TRBJ2-2; TCRdb's D gene call, TRBD2, goes unchecked for lack of DNA. From germline, CDR1 is SQVTM and CDR2 ANQGSEA. This CDR3 has 15 amino acids. CDR3: CSGPAFRANTGELFF.

The rearrangement uses TRBV11-3 and TRBJ2-6; TCRdb proposes TRBD2, but this gene call is untestable without DNA. The germline V gene has CDR1 SGHNT and CDR2 YENEEA. This CDR3 has 22 residues. CDR3 loop: CASSLGGLTSGGPSSGANVLTF.

This chain connects TRBV29-1 to TRBJ2-3; TCRdb calls TRBD2, which cannot be checked without DNA. The CDR3 loop spans 18 amino acids. Germline V gene sequence: CDR1 SQVTM, CDR2 ANQGSEA. The CDR3 protein is CSVEEGVLAASVRDTQYF.

This chain links TRBV7-9 with TRBJ1-4; TCRdb lists TRBD1, though no DNA is available to test this call. This CDR3 has 15 residues. The V gene's germline CDR1 is SEHNR and CDR2 FQNEAQ (reference sequence). The CDR3 here is CASSQRDSPNEKLFF. Drawing the rest from reference TRBV7-9 and TRBJ1-4, the complete variable domain is DTGVSQNPRHKITKRGQNVTFRCDPISEHNRLYWYRQTLGQGPEFLTYFQNEAQLEKSRLLSDRFSAERPKGSFSTLEIQRTEQGDSAMYLCASSQRDSPNEKLFFGSGTQLSVL.

This chain links TRBV19 with TRBJ2-1; the D call of TRBD1 rests on TCRdb alone, since no DNA is present to check it. There are 17 residues in the CDR3. Germline CDR1 reads LNHDA; CDR2 reads SQIVND (reference sequence). CDR3 sequence reads: CASSIVWGVNTHNEQFF.

The J gene is TRBJ2-1, the V gene TRBV5-4; TCRdb returns TRBD2, unconfirmable since there is no DNA. Germline-derived CDR1 and CDR2 are SGHNT and YYREEE (reference sequence). The CDR3 loop spans 20 amino acids. The chain's CDR3 is CASSFSRTSPPPSSYNEQFF. Full variable domain (remainder filled in from reference TRBV5-4 and TRBJ2-1): ETGVTQSPTHLIKTRGQQVTLRCSSQSGHNTVSWYQQALGQGPQFIFQYYREEENGRGNFPPRFSGLQFPNYSSELNVNALELDDSALYLCASSFSRTSPPPSSYNEQFFGPGTRLTVL.

The V and J genes are TRBV5-1 and TRBJ1-2; the D gene TCRdb calls, TRBD1, cannot be checked with no DNA. This CDR3 contains 13 residues. Germline V lookup: CDR1 SGHRS, CDR2 YFSETQ. The CDR3 sequence is CASSFGTGFGYTF. Complete variable domain (other parts from reference TRBV5-1 and TRBJ1-2): KAGVTQTPRYLIKTRGQQVTLSCSPISGHRSVSWYQQTPGQGLQFLFEYFSETQRNKGNFPGRFSGRQFSNSRSEMNVSTLELGDSALYLCASSFGTGFGYTFGSGTRLTVV.

V usage is TRBV27 and J usage is TRBJ2-2. This CDR3 contains 14 residues. The germline V gene encodes CDR1 MNHEY and CDR2 SMNVEV (reference sequence). CDR3: CASSLKQLNGELFF.

V gene TRBV5-1 combines with J gene TRBJ2-5; there is no DNA to check the TCRdb D call of TRBD2. Germline values: CDR1 SGHRS, CDR2 YFSETQ. The CDR3 is 15 amino acids. The CDR3 region is CASSLGGLDQETQYF.

This chain connects TRBV6-5 to TRBJ2-2; TCRdb's D gene call, TRBD1, goes unchecked for lack of DNA. Germline-derived CDR1 and CDR2 are MNHEY and SVGAGI. CDR3 size: 14 residues. This CDR3 is CASSSDRASGELFF.

The gene calls are TRBV5-6 and TRBJ1-1; there is no DNA to check the TCRdb D call of TRBD1. There are 14 residues in the CDR3. The germline V gene has CDR1 SGHDT and CDR2 YYEEEE. This CDR3 reads CASRFGTGGTEAFF. The full variable domain, with the rest looked up from reference TRBV5-6 and TRBJ1-1, is DAGVTQSPTHLIKTRGQQVTLRCSPKSGHDTVSWYQQALGQGPQFIFQYYEEEERQRGNFPDRFSGHQFPNYSSELNVNALLLGDSALYLCASRFGTGGTEAFFGQGTRLTVV.

CDR3 protein: CATSGTPAYTEAFF. This rearrangement joins TRBV15 to TRBJ1-1; TCRdb's D call, TRBD1, is unchecked because there is no DNA. Per the germline V gene, CDR1 is LNHNV and CDR2 is YYDKDF (reference sequence). The CDR3 runs to 14 residues. The whole variable domain, remainder taken from reference TRBV15 and TRBJ1-1, is DAMVIQNPRYQVTQFGKPVTLSCSQTLNHNVMYWYQQKSSQAPKLLFHYYDKDFNNEADTPDNFQSRRPNTSFCFLDIRSPGLGDTAMYLCATSGTPAYTEAFFGQGTRLTVV.

The chain carries TRBV19 and TRBJ2-6. Germline values: CDR1 LNHDA, CDR2 SQIVND (reference sequence). The CDR3 is 16 amino acids. This chain's CDR3 is CASSIAIKSGANVLTF. Variable domain in full (rest from reference TRBV19 and TRBJ2-6): DGGITQSPKYLFRKEGQNVTLSCEQNLNHDAMYWYRQDPGQGLRLIYYSQIVNDFQKGDIAEGYSVSREKKESFPLTVTSAQKNPTAFYLCASSIAIKSGANVLTFGAGSRLTVL.

The chain recombines TRBV7-2 with TRBJ2-7; without DNA, the TCRdb call of TRBD1 cannot be checked. Per the germline V gene, CDR1 is SGHTA and CDR2 is FQGNSA. The CDR3 contains 14 residues. The chain's CDR3 is CASSIGQSSYEQYF.

This CDR3 is CSVPVPGQGYEQYF. V usage is TRBV29-1 and J usage is TRBJ2-7; TCRdb names TRBD1, which stays unverified in the absence of DNA. From germline, CDR1 is SQVTM and CDR2 ANQGSEA. The CDR3 has 14 amino acids.

The chain couples TRBV7-9 to TRBJ1-2; with no DNA, the TCRdb D assignment of TRBD1 cannot be verified. This CDR3 comprises 15 residues. Germline V CDR1 and CDR2: SEHNR, FQNEAQ (reference sequence). CDR3 protein: CASSLAERDRDGYTF.

The chain has TRBV19 and TRBJ1-1. CDR3 size: 16 residues. CDR1 LNHDA and CDR2 SQIVND come from the germline V gene (reference sequence). The CDR3 loop reads CASSIGGNHMNTEAFF.

The chain joins TRBV6-2 or TRBV6-3 to TRBJ2-7; TCRdb's D call of TRBD1 is untestable without DNA. Germline V gene lookup returns CDR1 MNHEY and CDR2 SVGEGT. CDR3 length equals 13 residues. CDR3 protein: CASNPGPAYEQYF.

V usage is TRBV30 and J usage is TRBJ2-2; TCRdb returns TRBD2, unconfirmable since there is no DNA. The germline V gene encodes CDR1 GTSNPN and CDR2 SVGIG (reference sequence). This CDR3 is built from 13 residues. This CDR3 reads CACSGMGTGELFF.

V gene TRBV4-1 combines with J gene TRBJ2-1. The germline CDR1 and CDR2 sequences are MGHRA and YSYEKL. The CDR3 totals 12 residues. CDR3 residues: CASSQALGEQFF.

This rearrangement joins TRBV27 to TRBJ2-1; TCRdb's D call, TRBD1, is unchecked because there is no DNA. The germline V gene encodes CDR1 MNHEY and CDR2 SMNVEV (reference sequence). The CDR3 runs 14 residues. This CDR3 reads CASSLQGAQNEQFF.

The genes are TRBV7-2 and TRBJ1-1; TCRdb calls TRBD1, which cannot be checked without DNA. CDR3 length: 16 residues. CDR1 is SGHTA and CDR2 is FQGNSA in the germline V gene. The CDR3 protein is CASSLRGAGLNTEAFF.

The chain joins TRBV21-1 to TRBJ1-4. TRBV21-1 corresponds to a pseudogene. The CDR3 is made up of 13 amino acids. CDR3 region: CASWEETNEKLFF.

This chain's CDR3 is CASSLPTENTGELFF. V is TRBV7-3 and J is TRBJ2-2. The germline CDR1 and CDR2 sequences are SGHTA and FQGTGA. The CDR3 loop spans 15 amino acids.

The CDR3 region is CASSQGRGTTEAFF. The rearrangement uses TRBV4-1 and TRBJ1-1; the D gene TCRdb calls, TRBD1, cannot be checked with no DNA. This CDR3 region has 14 residues. CDR1 and CDR2 (germline): MGHRA, YSYEKL.

The rearrangement uses TRBV4-3 and TRBJ2-1; the TRBD2 assignment by TCRdb is unverifiable without DNA. CDR3 length equals 17 residues. From germline, CDR1 is LGHNA and CDR2 YSLEER. The CDR3 is CASSQSALLFGFNEQFF.

The rearrangement links TRBV5-1 to TRBJ2-5; TCRdb returns TRBD1, unconfirmable since there is no DNA. The germline V gene has CDR1 SGHRS and CDR2 YFSETQ. This CDR3 contains 15 residues. The chain's CDR3 is CASSEDGPLGETQYF.